Below, one T cell receptor (beta chain) is given with its context. Method: immunoSEQ multiplex PCR; TCRdb's copy keeps in-frame clones and lacks some. There are roughly 500,000 clones in the sample; around nine tenths occur only once, and around 13% lies in the top ten. Trimming took off 4 bases at V and 5 bases at J, with 8 bases between the two ends. CDR1 and CDR2 (germline): LGHNA, YSLEER. This CDR3 spans 13 amino acids. Noted treatment: 19 received Ad26.COV2.S at low or high dose, single or two shots; 5 received placebo; per-sample allocation not given. Day 63 after the first injection of vaccine or placebo was the sampling time. These data originate in a study of Ad26.COV2.S vaccination and SARS-CoV-2 variants. Turning to the study itself: Ad26.COV2.S arm of COV1001 included the donor.

The sequencing used peripheral blood, collected in a trial of Ad26.COV2.S vaccine versus placebo. The receptor was isolated from a person aged 18-60 years who received the Ad26.COV2.S COVID-19 vaccine or a placebo. The V gene is TRBV4-3, the J gene TRBJ2-2; D possibly corresponds to TRBD2 (6 bases). CDR3 protein: CASSLGGTGELFF. CDR3 nucleotide sequence: TGCGCCAGCAGCCTTGGGGGGACCGGGGAGCTGTTTTTT.